A single sample gave rise to the 8 T cell receptor beta chains below, sequenced in a study of shared clonotypes between healthy human individuals. Repertoires were generated with immunoSEQ multiplex PCR, while TCRdb's copy carries only in-frame clones and drops some. This table has a few million clones, 92% appearing once. The specimen sequenced was naive CD4+ T cells from PBMCs. Subset meaning: CD45RA+ positively selected. The receptor source for this set is a man between 18 and 29 years old in good health. Some clones in this sample may be carry-over from other donors' samples.

The J gene is TRBJ2-3, the V gene TRBV2, with 9 bases matching TRBD1. The CDR3 extends over 16 amino acids. Losses at the gene ends were 5 bases for V and 2 bases for J; bases not matched to a gene: 8. Germline CDR1 reads SNHLY; CDR2 reads FYNNEI. The CDR3 protein is CASSPPGQGNTDTQYF. In nucleotides, the CDR3 is TGTGCCAGCAGTCCTCCCGGACAGGGGAACACAGATACGCAGTATTTT.

The rearrangement links TRBV7-2 to TRBJ2-1, with 9 bases identical to TRBD2. Germline CDR1 reads SGHTA; CDR2 reads FQGNSA. The CDR3 length is 17 residues. V lost 1 base and J lost 1; bases outside the gene matches: 5. In nucleotides, the CDR3 is TGTGCCAGCAGCTTAGGGGTGGCGGGAGGGTCCTACAATGAGCAGTTCTTC. Translating it yields CASSLGVAGGSYNEQFF.

The V and J genes are TRBV7-2 and TRBJ2-7; D remains unclear. The germline V and J ends were trimmed by 2 bases and 6 bases, with 14 bases remaining between them. This CDR3 is 14 amino acids long. The germline V gene encodes CDR1 SGHTA and CDR2 FQGNSA. Here the CDR3 DNA reads TGTGCCAGCAGCTTAACGACGACCCTCGGCGAGCAGTACTTC. Translating it yields CASSLTTTLGEQYF.

The chain recombines TRBV11-2 with TRBJ1-2, with unresolved D. V was cut by 4 bases and J by 4 bases, with 22 bases left in between. The CDR3 has 17 residues. The V gene's germline CDR1 is SGHAT and CDR2 FQNNGV. Here the CDR3 DNA reads TGTGCCAGCAGCTCCTCTCGAATCGGGTTTATTTGCTATGGCTACACCTTC. It is translated as CASSSSRIGFICYGYTF.

As regards this clone: This sample includes further DNA sequences coding for the same CDR3. V and J are TRBV5-1 and TRBJ2-7, with TRBD2 matching 9 bases. The CDR3 has 15 amino acids. The V and J ends lost 1 base and 0 bases, in that order; junction bases with no gene match: 2. The V gene's germline CDR1 is SGHRS and CDR2 YFSETQ. CDR3 DNA: TGCGCCAGCAGCTTGCTAGCGGGAAGCTCCTACGAGCAGTACTTC. It translates to CASSLLAGSSYEQYF.

This clone was observed once. This chain connects TRBV6-4 to TRBJ2-6; 11 nucleotides line up with TRBD2. Trimming removed 6 bases from V and 0 bases from J; junction bases left unmatched: 7. The CDR3 has 18 residues. Germline-derived CDR1 and CDR2 are MRHNA and SNTAGT. The DNA of the CDR3 is TGTGCCAGCAGCCCGACTAGCGGGGAAAGCTCTGGGGCCAACGTCCTGACTTTC. It yields the protein CASSPTSGESSGANVLTF.

The V gene is TRBV5-4, the J gene TRBJ2-2; 9 bases are a match to TRBD2. V was clipped by 2 bases and J by 4 bases; unmatched bases: 6. The germline CDR1 and CDR2 sequences are SGHNT and YYREEE (reference sequence). The CDR3 totals 16 residues. This CDR3 is CASSFSGSWSTGELFF. In DNA form, the CDR3 reads TGTGCCAGCAGCTTTAGCGGGAGTTGGAGCACCGGGGAGCTGTTTTTT.

The chain combines TRBV29-1 with TRBJ1-1, with TRBD1 as a possible D gene (5 bases). Germline loops: CDR1 SQVTM, CDR2 ANQGSEA. The CDR3 spans 13 residues. V gave up 4 bases and J gave up 3 bases, with 12 bases separating them. CDR3 DNA: TGCAGCGTTGCGGGGCAGATGGACACTGAAGCTTTCTTT. Translation: CSVAGQMDTEAFF. The full variable domain, in which reference TRBV29-1 and TRBJ1-1 provide the parts outside the CDR3, is SAVISQKPSRDICQRGTSLTIQCQVDSQVTMMFWYRQQPGQSLTLIATANQGSEATYESGFVIDKFPISRPNLTFSTLTVSNMSPEDSSIYLCSVAGQMDTEAFFGQGTRLTVV.